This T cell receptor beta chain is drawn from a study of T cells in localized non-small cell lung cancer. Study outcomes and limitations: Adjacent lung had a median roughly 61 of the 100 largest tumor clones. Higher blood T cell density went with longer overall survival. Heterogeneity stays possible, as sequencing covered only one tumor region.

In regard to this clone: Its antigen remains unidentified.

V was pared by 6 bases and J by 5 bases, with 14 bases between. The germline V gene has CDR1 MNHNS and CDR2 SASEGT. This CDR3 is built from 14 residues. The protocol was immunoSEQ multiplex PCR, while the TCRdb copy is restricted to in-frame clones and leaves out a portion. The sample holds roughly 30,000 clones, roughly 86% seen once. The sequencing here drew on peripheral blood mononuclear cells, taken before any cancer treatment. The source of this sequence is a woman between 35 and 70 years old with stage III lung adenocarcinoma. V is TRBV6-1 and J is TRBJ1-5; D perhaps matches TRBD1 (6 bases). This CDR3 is CASSPGGGDQPQHF. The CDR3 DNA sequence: TGTGCCAGCAGCCCGGGGGGGGGCGATCAGCCCCAGCATTTT.